This T cell receptor beta chain came from a study of long-term antiretroviral therapy in people with HIV. Points from the study as a whole: Whereas controls had wider CDR3 length ranges, HIV repertoires had narrower ones.

V was clipped by 0 bases and J by 3 bases, with 12 bases between them. Germline loops: CDR1 MNHEY, CDR2 SVGAGI. The CDR3 sequence is 15 residues long. The assay used was immunoSEQ (version v3.0), run at survey level. Profiled with immunoSEQ multiplex PCR; TCRdb holds only in-frame clones, not every one. The table shows some 24,000 clones, with more than 75% occurring only once. To note about this clone: Its target is not known.

The rearrangement uses TRBV6-5 and TRBJ2-7; the D is unclear. The input for sequencing was unsorted PBMCs, taken 4.4 years after starting antiretroviral therapy. This receptor was identified in a man under 40 with HIV. The CDR3 nucleotides are TGTGCCAGCAGTTACTCTCGGAAACAAGGCTACGAGCAGTACTTC. Encoded protein: CASSYSRKQGYEQYF.